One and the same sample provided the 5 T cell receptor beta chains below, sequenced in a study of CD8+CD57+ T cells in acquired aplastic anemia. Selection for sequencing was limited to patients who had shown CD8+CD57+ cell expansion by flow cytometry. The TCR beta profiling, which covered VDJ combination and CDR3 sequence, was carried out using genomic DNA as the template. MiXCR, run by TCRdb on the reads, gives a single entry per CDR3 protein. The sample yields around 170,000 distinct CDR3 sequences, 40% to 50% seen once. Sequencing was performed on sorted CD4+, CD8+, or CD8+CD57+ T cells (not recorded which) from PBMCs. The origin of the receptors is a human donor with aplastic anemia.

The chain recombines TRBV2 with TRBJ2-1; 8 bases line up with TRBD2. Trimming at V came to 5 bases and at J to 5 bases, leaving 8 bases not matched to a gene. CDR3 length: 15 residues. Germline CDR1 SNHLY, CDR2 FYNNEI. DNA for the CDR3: TGTGCCAGCAGTCGGGGGGGCGGGAGAAACAATGAGCAGTTCTTC. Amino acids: CASSRGGGRNNEQFF.

CDR3 residues: CSADDRGSYNEQFF. In nucleotides, the CDR3 is TGCAGCGCCGACGACAGGGGTTCCTACAATGAGCAGTTCTTC. The chain couples TRBV29-1 to TRBJ2-1; 8 nucleotides agree with TRBD1. Trimming at V came to 7 bases and at J to 1 base, leaving 6 bases not matched to a gene. CDR3 length equals 14 residues. Germline CDR1 reads SQVTM; CDR2 reads ANQGSEA.

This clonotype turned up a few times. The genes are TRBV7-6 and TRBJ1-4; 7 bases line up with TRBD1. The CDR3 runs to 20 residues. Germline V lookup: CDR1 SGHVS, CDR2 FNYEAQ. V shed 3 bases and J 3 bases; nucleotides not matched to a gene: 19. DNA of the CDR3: TGTGCCAGCAGCTTTCGCGGACGACAGGGTATAACGGGGGCTAATGAAAAACTGTTTTTT. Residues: CASSFRGRQGITGANEKLFF.

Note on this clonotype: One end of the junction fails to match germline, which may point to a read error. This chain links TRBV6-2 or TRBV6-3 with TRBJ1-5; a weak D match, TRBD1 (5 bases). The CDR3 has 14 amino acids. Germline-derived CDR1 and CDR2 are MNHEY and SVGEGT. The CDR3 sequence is CVSTRGRERQPQHF. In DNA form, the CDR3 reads TGTGTCAGCACCCGGGGCAGGGAAAGACAGCCCCAGCATTTT.

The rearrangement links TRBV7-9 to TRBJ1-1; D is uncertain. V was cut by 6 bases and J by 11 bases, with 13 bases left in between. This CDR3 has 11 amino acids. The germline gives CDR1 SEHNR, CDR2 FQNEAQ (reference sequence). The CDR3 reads CASSIALQAFF. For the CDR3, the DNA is TGTGCCAGCAGTATCGCGCTTCAGGCTTTCTTT.